The text below deals with one T cell receptor beta chain. Clones were sequenced by immunoSEQ multiplex PCR, and TCRdb holds only the in-frame ones, with some missing. This table holds over 35,000 clones, around 90% found once. The sample originates from a study of T cell changes during pregnancy in multiple sclerosis. Germline V lookup: CDR1 SGHRS, CDR2 YFSETQ. Trimming at V came to 0 bases and at J to 0 bases, leaving 6 bases not matched to a gene. CDR3 size: 17 residues. This TCR derives from a female donor with multiple sclerosis, enrolled in a pregnancy study. The genes are TRBV5-1 and TRBJ2-1, with 7 bases lining up with TRBD2. The source was peripheral blood, collected before pregnancy. The CDR3 nucleotides read TGCGCCAGCAGCTTGGCCCAACTAGCGAACTCCTACAATGAGCAGTTCTTC. It specifies CASSLAQLANSYNEQFF.